This TCR beta chain was observed in a study of shared clonotypes between healthy human individuals. Study-wide context: Per-donor plates numbered three CD4 naive, three CD4 memory, two CD8 naive and one CD8 memory.

The data were produced by immunoSEQ multiplex PCR, yet TCRdb's version contains in-frame clones alone and is incomplete. Among around 1.4 million clones listed, approximately 98.5% were seen once. The germline V gene has CDR1 SGHAT and CDR2 FQNNGV. CDR3 size: 11 residues. Trimming cost V 4 bases and J 4 bases, with 2 bases left between them. The sample taken for sequencing was naive CD4+ T cells sorted from blood. This sample's subset: CD45RA+ positively selected. The sequence came from a young man in good health. This rearrangement joins TRBV11-2 to TRBJ2-1, with D uncertain. The CDR3 bases are TGTGCCAGCAGCTGGTACAATGAGCAGTTCTTC. This sequence encodes CASSWYNEQFF.